These 11 T cell receptor beta chains were all obtained from the same sample, sequenced in a study of sequential checkpoint blockade in melanoma. Noted treatment: randomized to nivolumab then ipilimumab (arm A) or the reverse (arm B). Sequencing used immunoSEQ multiplex PCR; TCRdb keeps in-frame clones, though not all of them. The sample includes around 10,000 clones, less than 80% seen only once; the top ten take 36%. The sequencing used CD8+ T cells sorted from blood (inferred from file names), collected from a patient given nivolumab and ipilimumab in sequence. Source of these receptors: a human donor with melanoma.

The V and J genes are TRBV7-8 and TRBJ2-5; 10 nucleotides align to TRBD2. Per the germline V gene, CDR1 is SGHVS and CDR2 is FQNEAQ. This CDR3 has 18 residues. The V segment lost 4 bases and the J segment 5 bases; nucleotides outside the gene matches: 16. DNA for the CDR3: TGTGCCAGCAGCTCCCCCAAATCGACAGCGGGAGGGCCGGAGACCCAGTACTTC. It is translated as CASSSPKSTAGGPETQYF.

This chain links TRBV12-5 with TRBJ1-1; TRBD1 agrees at 7 bases. CDR1 and CDR2 (germline): LGHNT, FRNRAP. CDR3 length equals 13 residues. V gave up 1 base and J gave up 5 bases; unmatched junction bases: 1. The CDR3 bases are TGTGCTAGTGGTTTGGCAGGGGGAACTGAAGCTTTCTTT. Translated, it gives CASGLAGGTEAFF.

The genes are TRBV4-3 and TRBJ2-5; D possibly corresponds to TRBD2 (6 bases). V lost 5 bases and J 5 bases, leaving 15 bases between the germline ends. The germline CDR1 and CDR2 sequences are LGHNA and YSLEER. The CDR3 totals 14 residues. As DNA, the CDR3 is TGCGCCAGCAGCTTTCGACTAGGTGGGGAGACCCAGTACTTC. Protein: CASSFRLGGETQYF.

This clone has a handful of counts. V usage is TRBV10-3 and J usage is TRBJ2-7; 7 bases fit TRBD1. Germline V gene data show CDR1 as ENHRY and CDR2 as SYGVKD. The CDR3 has 13 residues. Trimming at V came to 5 bases and at J to 2 bases, leaving 3 bases not matched to a gene. The CDR3 loop is CAISTGQPYEQYF. The CDR3 bases are TGTGCCATCAGTACGGGACAGCCCTACGAGCAGTACTTC.

V is TRBV6-1 and J is TRBJ1-2; D is perhaps TRBD1 (5 bases). Germline lookup yields CDR1 MNHNS and CDR2 SASEGT. The CDR3 is made up of 13 amino acids. V was pared by 8 bases and J by 6 bases, with 16 bases between. CDR3 nucleotides: TGTGCCAGCGGACAAGCCCCGCTTGATGGCTACACCTTC. As protein: CASGQAPLDGYTF.

V gene TRBV4-3 combines with J gene TRBJ1-4, with D uncertain. The V gene's germline CDR1 is LGHNA and CDR2 YSLEER. The CDR3 spans 15 residues. V was clipped by 0 bases and J by 8 bases, with 13 bases between them. CDR3 region: CASSQDGGRLEKLFF. In DNA, the CDR3 is TGCGCCAGCAGCCAAGATGGCGGTAGGCTCGAAAAACTGTTTTTT.

The chain combines TRBV9 with TRBJ2-7; tentatively, D is TRBD2 (5 bases). The germline V and J ends were trimmed by 0 bases and 5 bases, with 15 bases remaining between them. CDR3 length equals 15 residues. The V gene's germline CDR1 is SGDLS and CDR2 YYNGEE. The CDR3 sequence: CASSVGMREHDEQYF. The CDR3 bases are TGTGCCAGCAGCGTAGGGATGAGGGAGCACGACGAGCAGTACTTC.

CDR3 sequence: CASSPIRGTVRDIQYF. The CDR3 DNA sequence: TGTGCCAGTAGTCCCATCCGGGGGACCGTGAGGGACATTCAGTACTTC. This chain connects TRBV19 to TRBJ2-4; D possibly corresponds to TRBD2 (6 bases). The germline V gene encodes CDR1 LNHDA and CDR2 SQIVND (reference sequence). V shed 5 bases and J shed 8 bases, with 22 bases lying between them. The CDR3 extends over 16 amino acids.

This clone was counted only a few times. This chain connects TRBV7-9 to TRBJ1-2; the D gene is possibly TRBD1 (6 bases). The CDR3 extends over 17 amino acids. Germline V CDR1 and CDR2: SEHNR, FQNEAQ (reference sequence). Trimming pared 5 bases from V and 3 bases from J, leaving 22 bases between. CDR3 DNA sequence: TGTGCCAGCAGCCCCAGGGGAAGCTACACTAAGGACTATGGCTACACCTTC. Translating it yields CASSPRGSYTKDYGYTF.

This chain links TRBV15 with TRBJ1-5, with a possible D match to TRBD1 (6 bases). The V gene's germline CDR1 is LNHNV and CDR2 YYDKDF (reference sequence). Trimming took off 4 bases at V and 4 bases at J, with 8 bases between the two ends. The CDR3 loop spans 13 amino acids. CDR3 in amino acids: CATSKTGNQPQHF. The CDR3 coding sequence is TGTGCCACCAGCAAGACAGGTAATCAGCCCCAGCATTTT.

The chain has TRBV27 and TRBJ2-7; 7 nucleotides align to TRBD1. Trimming removed 5 bases from V and 6 bases from J; junction bases left unmatched: 10. There are 14 residues in the CDR3. CDR1 MNHEY and CDR2 SMNVEV come from the germline V gene (reference sequence). The CDR3: CASSPPGQLGEQYF. The CDR3 bases are TGTGCCAGCAGTCCCCCGGGACAGTTGGGCGAGCAGTACTTC.